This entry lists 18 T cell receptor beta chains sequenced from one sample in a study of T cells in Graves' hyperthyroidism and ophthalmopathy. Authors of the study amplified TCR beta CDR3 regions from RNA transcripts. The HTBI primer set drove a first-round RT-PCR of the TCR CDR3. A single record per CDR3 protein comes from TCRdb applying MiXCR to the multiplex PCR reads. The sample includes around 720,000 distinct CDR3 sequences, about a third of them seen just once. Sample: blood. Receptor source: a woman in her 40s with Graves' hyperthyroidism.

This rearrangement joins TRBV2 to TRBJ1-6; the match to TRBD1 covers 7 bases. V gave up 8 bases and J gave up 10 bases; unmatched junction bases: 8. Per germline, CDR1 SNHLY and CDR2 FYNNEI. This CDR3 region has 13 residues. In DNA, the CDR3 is TGTGCCAGCCGGGAGACAGGGCAATCACCCCTCCACTTT. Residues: CASRETGQSPLHF.

CDR3: CSAMGLAGTGTQYF. The CDR3 DNA follows: TGCAGTGCTATGGGGCTAGCGGGAACCGGGACCCAGTACTTC. The chain recombines TRBV20-1 with TRBJ2-5, with 9 bases lining up with TRBD2. V gave up 4 bases and J gave up 7 bases; unmatched junction bases: 10. Looked up from germline, CDR1 is DFQATT and CDR2 is SNEGSKA (reference sequence). The CDR3 is 14 residues long.

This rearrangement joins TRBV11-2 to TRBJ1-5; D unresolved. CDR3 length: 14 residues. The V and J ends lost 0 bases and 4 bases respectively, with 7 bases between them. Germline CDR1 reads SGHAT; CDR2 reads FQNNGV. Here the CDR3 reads CASSLEASNQPQHF. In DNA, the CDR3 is TGTGCCAGCAGCTTAGAAGCGTCTAATCAGCCCCAGCATTTT.

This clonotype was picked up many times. The CDR3 DNA follows: TGCGCCAGCAGCCATACCGGGACAGTCAAGGGCGAGCAGTACTTC. Translated: CASSHTGTVKGEQYF. The V and J genes are TRBV4-1 and TRBJ2-7, with 7 positions matching TRBD1. The V and J ends lost 3 bases and 6 bases, in that order; junction bases with no gene match: 11. This CDR3 comprises 15 residues. The germline V gene has CDR1 MGHRA and CDR2 YSYEKL.

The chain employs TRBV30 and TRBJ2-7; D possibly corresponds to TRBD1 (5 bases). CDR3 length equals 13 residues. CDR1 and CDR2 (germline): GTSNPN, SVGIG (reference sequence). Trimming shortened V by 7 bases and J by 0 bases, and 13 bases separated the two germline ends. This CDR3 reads CAFIRASSYEQYF. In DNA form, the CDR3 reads TGTGCCTTTATCAGGGCTAGCTCCTACGAGCAGTACTTC. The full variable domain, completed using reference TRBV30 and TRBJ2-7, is SQTIHQWPATLVQPVGSPLSLECTVEGTSNPNLYWYRQAAGRGLQLLFYSVGIGQISSEVPQNLSASRPQDRQFILSSKKLLLSDSGFYLCAFIRASSYEQYFGPGTRLTVT.

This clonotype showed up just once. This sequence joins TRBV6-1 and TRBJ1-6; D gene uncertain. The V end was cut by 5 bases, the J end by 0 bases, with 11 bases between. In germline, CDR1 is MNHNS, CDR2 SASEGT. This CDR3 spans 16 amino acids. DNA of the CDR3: TGTGCCAGCAGTTACTCGGCAGTCTCCTATAATTCACCCCTCCACTTT. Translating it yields CASSYSAVSYNSPLHF.

The CDR3 DNA is TGTGCCAGTAGTACGGGACCTAGGACAGATACGCAGTATTTT. Translation: CASSTGPRTDTQYF. This sequence joins TRBV19 and TRBJ2-3; D possibly uses TRBD1 or TRBD2 (5 bases each). With 4 bases removed from V and 3 bases from J, the gap between germline ends came to 11 bases. Germline V gene data show CDR1 as LNHDA and CDR2 as SQIVND (reference sequence). The length of the CDR3 is 14 residues.

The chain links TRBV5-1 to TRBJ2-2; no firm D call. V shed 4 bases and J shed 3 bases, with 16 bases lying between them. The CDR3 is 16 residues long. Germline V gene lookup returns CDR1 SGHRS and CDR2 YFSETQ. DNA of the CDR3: TGCGCCAGCAGCCAAGTTTGGCGTGGGGACACCGGGGAGCTGTTTTTT. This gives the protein CASSQVWRGDTGELFF.

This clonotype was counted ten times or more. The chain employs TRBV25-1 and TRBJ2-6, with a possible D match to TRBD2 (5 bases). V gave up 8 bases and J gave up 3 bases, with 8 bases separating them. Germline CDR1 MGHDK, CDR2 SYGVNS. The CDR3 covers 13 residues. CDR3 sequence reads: CASGGLGANVLTF. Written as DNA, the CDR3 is TGTGCCAGCGGAGGACTTGGGGCCAACGTCCTGACTTTC.

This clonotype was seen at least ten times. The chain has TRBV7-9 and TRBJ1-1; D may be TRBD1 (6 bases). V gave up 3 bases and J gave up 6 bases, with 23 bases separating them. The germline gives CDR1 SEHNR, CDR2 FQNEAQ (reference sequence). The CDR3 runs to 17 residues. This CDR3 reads CASSFIGFGGPNAEAFF. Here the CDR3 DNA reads TGTGCCAGCAGCTTCATCGGATTCGGGGGGCCCAATGCTGAAGCTTTCTTT.

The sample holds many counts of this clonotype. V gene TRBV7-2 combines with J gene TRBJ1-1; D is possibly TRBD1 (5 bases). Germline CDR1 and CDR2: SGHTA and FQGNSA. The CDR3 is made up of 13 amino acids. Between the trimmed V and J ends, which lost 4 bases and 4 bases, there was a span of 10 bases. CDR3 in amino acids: CASSSQGGTEAFF. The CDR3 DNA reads TGTGCCAGCAGCTCCCAGGGCGGCACTGAAGCTTTCTTT.

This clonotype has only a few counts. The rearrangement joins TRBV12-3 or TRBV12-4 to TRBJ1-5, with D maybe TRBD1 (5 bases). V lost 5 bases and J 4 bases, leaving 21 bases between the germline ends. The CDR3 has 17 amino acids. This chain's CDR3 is CASSTAEAPRVNQPQHF. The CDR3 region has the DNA TGTGCCAGCAGTACAGCTGAGGCACCCAGGGTGAATCAGCCCCAGCATTTT.

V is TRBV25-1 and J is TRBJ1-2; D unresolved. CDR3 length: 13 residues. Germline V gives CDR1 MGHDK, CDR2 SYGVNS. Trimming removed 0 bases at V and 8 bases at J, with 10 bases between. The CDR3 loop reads CASSEYPDLGYTF. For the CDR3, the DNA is TGTGCCAGCAGTGAATACCCCGACTTAGGCTACACCTTC.

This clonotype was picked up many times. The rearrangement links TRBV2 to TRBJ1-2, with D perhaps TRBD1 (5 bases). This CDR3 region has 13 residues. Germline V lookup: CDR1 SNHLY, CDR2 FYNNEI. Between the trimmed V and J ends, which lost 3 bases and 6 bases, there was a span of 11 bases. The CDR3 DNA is TGTGCCAGCAGTGAGCGACAGTTGGATGGCTACACCTTC. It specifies CASSERQLDGYTF.

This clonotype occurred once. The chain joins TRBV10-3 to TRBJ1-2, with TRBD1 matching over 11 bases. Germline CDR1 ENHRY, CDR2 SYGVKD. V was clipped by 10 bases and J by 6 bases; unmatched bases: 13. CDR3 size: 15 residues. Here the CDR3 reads CATRTGGAELNGYTF. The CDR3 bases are TGTGCCACCCGGACAGGGGGCGCCGAACTCAATGGCTACACCTTC.

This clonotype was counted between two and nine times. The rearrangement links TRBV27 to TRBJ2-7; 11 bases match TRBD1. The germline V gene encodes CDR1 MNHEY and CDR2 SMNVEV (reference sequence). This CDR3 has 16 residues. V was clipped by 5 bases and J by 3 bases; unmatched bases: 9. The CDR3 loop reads CASSDPRGTGGYEQYF. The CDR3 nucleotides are TGTGCCAGCAGTGACCCAAGAGGGACAGGGGGCTACGAGCAGTACTTC.

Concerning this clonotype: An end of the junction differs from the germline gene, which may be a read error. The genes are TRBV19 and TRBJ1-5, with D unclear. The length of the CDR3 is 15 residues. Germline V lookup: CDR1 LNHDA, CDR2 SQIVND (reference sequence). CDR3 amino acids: CASSVEGQPNQPQHF. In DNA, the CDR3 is TGTGCCAGTAGTGTAGAAGGGCAGCCGAATCAGCCCCAGCATTTT.

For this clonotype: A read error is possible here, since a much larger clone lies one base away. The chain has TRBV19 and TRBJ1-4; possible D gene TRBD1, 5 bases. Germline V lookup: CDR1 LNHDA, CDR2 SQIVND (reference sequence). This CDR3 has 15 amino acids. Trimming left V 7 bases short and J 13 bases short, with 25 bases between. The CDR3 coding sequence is TGTGCCAGTAACCCTCGCCACTTACAGGATGTGGGACTGTTTTTT. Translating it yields CASNPRHLQDVGLFF.